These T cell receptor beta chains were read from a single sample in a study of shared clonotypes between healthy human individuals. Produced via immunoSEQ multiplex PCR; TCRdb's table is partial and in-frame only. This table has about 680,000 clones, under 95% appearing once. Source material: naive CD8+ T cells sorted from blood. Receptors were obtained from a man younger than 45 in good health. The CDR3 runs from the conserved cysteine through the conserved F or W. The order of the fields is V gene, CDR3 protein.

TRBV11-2	CASSVRTVGETQYF
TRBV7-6	CASSLAEDYTQYF
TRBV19	CASSRYRDVVSYEQYF
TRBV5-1	CASSPGTGDGYTF
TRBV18	CASSPAGGKHTDTQYF
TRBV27	CASSFGQASGYTF
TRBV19	CATASGLYEQYF
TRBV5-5	CASSPSGGSYEQYF
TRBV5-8	CASSLGAGGSYEQYF
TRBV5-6	CASSFGTGNTIYF
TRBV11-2	CASSLKQGVYEQYF
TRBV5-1	CASRSGRAANEQFF
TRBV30	CAWTGDFRNTIYF
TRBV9	CASSVRGELFF
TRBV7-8	CASSLRKPGQGPSSSYEQYF
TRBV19	CASSIAEGATEAFF
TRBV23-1	CASSLKDVAYEQYF
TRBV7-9	CASSVKEGDLVNEQYF
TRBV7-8	CASSLTSRRDRVYEQYF
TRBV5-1	CASSLGDSWMNTEAFF
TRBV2	CASRNPLMEAGNTEAFF
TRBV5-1	CASSLFPGGEQYF
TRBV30	CAWSPPDYEQYF
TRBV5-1	CASSLGQILDLSSYNEQFF
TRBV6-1	CASSETIGQLGNYEQYF
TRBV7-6	CASADRDTWGDTQYF
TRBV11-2	CASSLVSGPHGANVLTF
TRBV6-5	CASSYGQGDQPQHF
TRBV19	CASSPEGRLAGALRETQYF
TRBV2	CASRGFLETQYF
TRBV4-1	CASSQTNPQLAGPYEQYF
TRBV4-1	CASSQGGTSGVYNEQFF
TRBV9	CASSVALGRGDTQYF
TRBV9	CASSSDSPNLTF
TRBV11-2	CASSGGDWGYGYTF
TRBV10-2	CASSPTVVRIINEKLFF
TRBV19	CASSIGTGAYEQYF
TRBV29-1	CSVLRESSYEQYF
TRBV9	CASSAGGTSEDEQYF
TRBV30	CAWSPSYISYEQYF
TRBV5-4	CASSLRLAGGYEQYF
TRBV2	CASSERGNEQYF
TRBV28	CASRRLAASPYEQYF
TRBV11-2	CASSSPAGVPIGTQYF
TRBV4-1	CASSQTVTDQGYF